This passage covers 10 T cell receptor beta chains from one sample sequenced in a study of radiation and T cells in renal cell carcinoma. Documented time point: baseline pretreatment blood. Treatment meaning: 15 Gy SBRT to primary tumor, nephrectomy 4 weeks later. The protocol was immunoSEQ multiplex PCR, while the TCRdb copy is restricted to in-frame clones and leaves out a portion. This sample yields about 130,000 clones, of which more than 70% are seen a single time; 12% belongs to the top ten. This material consisted of blood, taken from a patient whose treatment included radiotherapy and nephrectomy. These receptors were collected from a woman aged 45 to 65 with renal cell carcinoma.

The chain carries TRBV9 and TRBJ1-2; TRBD1 agrees at 9 bases. The J segment lost 6 bases and the V segment lost 3 bases, leaving 6 bases of the junction unmatched. The CDR3 extends over 14 amino acids. Looked up from germline, CDR1 is SGDLS and CDR2 is YYNGEE. The CDR3 here is CASSGDRGYHGYTF. The CDR3 DNA is TGTGCCAGCAGCGGCGACAGGGGGTACCATGGCTACACCTTC.

This chain connects TRBV11-2 to TRBJ2-1, with D perhaps TRBD1 or TRBD2 (5 bases each). V lost 5 bases and J 0 bases, leaving 11 bases between the germline ends. Germline lookup yields CDR1 SGHAT and CDR2 FQNNGV. The CDR3 length is 15 residues. The CDR3: CASSNRDGSYNEQFF. As DNA, the CDR3 is TGTGCCAGCAGCAACCGGGACGGCTCCTACAATGAGCAGTTCTTC.

This sequence joins TRBV6-1 and TRBJ2-5; no reliable D call. Germline CDR1 is MNHNS and CDR2 is SASEGT. V was cut by 5 bases and J by 2 bases, with 12 bases left in between. The CDR3 totals 14 residues. DNA of the CDR3: TGTGCCAGCAGTCTTATACAGCGACAAGAGACCCAGTACTTC. Translating gives CASSLIQRQETQYF.

The chain is built from TRBV19 and TRBJ1-1; TRBD1 might be the D (5 bases). Trimming stripped 4 bases from V and 1 base from J, with 13 bases between. There are 15 residues in the CDR3. In germline, CDR1 is LNHDA, CDR2 SQIVND (reference sequence). CDR3 amino acids: CASSSRTGGNTEAFF. Written as DNA, the CDR3 is TGTGCCAGTAGTAGCAGGACTGGGGGGAACACTGAAGCTTTCTTT.

This rearrangement joins TRBV11-2 to TRBJ2-1; TRBD1 is a possible D gene (5 bases). The CDR3 spans 15 residues. Germline values: CDR1 SGHAT, CDR2 FQNNGV. Trimming shortened V by 4 bases and J by 7 bases, and 17 bases separated the two germline ends. The CDR3 sequence: CASSSPGSPRNEQFF. Here the CDR3 DNA reads TGTGCCAGCAGCTCTCCAGGGTCCCCCAGGAATGAGCAGTTCTTC.

The rearrangement links TRBV2 to TRBJ1-4; D perhaps matches TRBD1 (5 bases). The CDR3 is made up of 14 amino acids. Germline V gives CDR1 SNHLY, CDR2 FYNNEI. Trimming pared 8 bases from V and 5 bases from J, leaving 15 bases between. CDR3 DNA: TGTGCCAGCGATGAAAGAGGGGTCAATGAAAAACTGTTTTTT. Residues: CASDERGVNEKLFF.

This chain connects TRBV7-9 to TRBJ2-3; the D is unclear. The germline V gene encodes CDR1 SEHNR and CDR2 FQNEAQ (reference sequence). Trimming removed 5 bases at V and 7 bases at J, with 13 bases between. The CDR3 has 13 residues. The CDR3 DNA reads TGTGCCAGCAGCAATAAGATCCAGAATACGCAGTATTTT. Translating gives CASSNKIQNTQYF.

The chain employs TRBV4-2 and TRBJ2-3; D is uncertain. Germline V CDR1 and CDR2: LGHNA, YNFKEQ. V was pared by 2 bases and J by 0 bases, with 12 bases between. CDR3 length: 16 amino acids. The CDR3 spells CASSQLLKTSTDTQYF. In nucleotides, the CDR3 is TGTGCCAGCAGCCAACTGCTAAAAACTAGCACAGATACGCAGTATTTT.

The chain couples TRBV6-6 to TRBJ2-1; 7 nucleotides match TRBD2. CDR3 size: 16 residues. V shed 4 bases, J shed 3 bases, and the junction held 9 bases outside the gene matches. In germline, CDR1 is MNHNY, CDR2 SVGAGI (reference sequence). This chain's CDR3 is CASSWRAGKDYNEQFF. The DNA for the CDR3 is TGTGCCAGCAGTTGGAGAGCGGGGAAGGACTACAATGAGCAGTTCTTC.

The count of this clone is one. This chain links TRBV5-8 with TRBJ1-2; maybe TRBD1 (5 bases). Trimming took 1 base from V and 8 from J, leaving 12 bases between them. This CDR3 comprises 13 residues. CDR1 is SGHTS, CDR2 YDEGEE, per germline. The CDR3 here is CASSLSGLRGYTF. The CDR3 DNA sequence: TGTGCCAGCAGCTTGTCAGGGTTAAGGGGCTACACCTTC.